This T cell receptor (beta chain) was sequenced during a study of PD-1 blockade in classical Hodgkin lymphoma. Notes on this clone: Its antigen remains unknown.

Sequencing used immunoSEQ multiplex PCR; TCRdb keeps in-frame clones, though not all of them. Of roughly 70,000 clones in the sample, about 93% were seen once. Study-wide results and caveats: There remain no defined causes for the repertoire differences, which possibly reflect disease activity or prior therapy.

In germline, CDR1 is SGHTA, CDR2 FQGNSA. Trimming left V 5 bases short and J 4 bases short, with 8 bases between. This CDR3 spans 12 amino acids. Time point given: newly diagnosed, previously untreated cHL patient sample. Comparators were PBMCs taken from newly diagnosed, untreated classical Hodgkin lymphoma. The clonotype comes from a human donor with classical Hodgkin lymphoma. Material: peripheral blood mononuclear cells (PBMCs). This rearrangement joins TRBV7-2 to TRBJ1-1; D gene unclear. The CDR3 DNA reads TGTGCCAGCAGCAAGCTCGGCACTGAAGCTTTCTTT. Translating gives CASSKLGTEAFF.